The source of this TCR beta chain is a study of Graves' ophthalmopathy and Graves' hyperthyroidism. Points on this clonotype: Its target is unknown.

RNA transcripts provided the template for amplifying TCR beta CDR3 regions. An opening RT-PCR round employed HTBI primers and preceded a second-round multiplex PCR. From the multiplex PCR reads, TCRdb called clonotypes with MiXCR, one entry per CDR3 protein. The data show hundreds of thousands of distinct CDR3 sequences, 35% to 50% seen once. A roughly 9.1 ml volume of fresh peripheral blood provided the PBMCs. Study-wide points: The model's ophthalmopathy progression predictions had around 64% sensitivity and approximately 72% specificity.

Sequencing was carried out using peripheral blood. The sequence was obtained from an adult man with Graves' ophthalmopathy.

The CDR3 here is CASRFGLESYEQYF. The CDR3 coding sequence is TGTGCCAGCAGATTTGGACTAGAGTCCTACGAGCAGTACTTC. This chain connects TRBV2 to TRBJ2-7; 7 bases are shared with TRBD2. Germline CDR1 SNHLY, CDR2 FYNNEI. The CDR3 is 14 residues long. J gave up 1 base and V 6 bases, and 6 bases lay outside the gene matches.